The rows below give T cell receptor beta chains drawn from one sample of a study of neurological immune-mediated disorders. TCRdb redid the calling of the 5' RACE reads with MiXCR, one entry per CDR3 protein. Seen here are about 46,000 distinct CDR3 sequences, under 2% observed once, and the top ten hold 2.2%. Sequenced input: PBMCs. The receptors originated from a woman aged 40 to 49 with multiple sclerosis. The CDR3 runs from the conserved cysteine through the conserved F or W. The D gene is left open where the match is weak. Clone size is stated in some rows and not others, as once, few, many or a class when expanded.

v_call	clone_size	d_call	j_call	cdr3_aa	cdr3_nt
TRBV7-2	many	NA	TRBJ1-5	CASSLDAVVQPQHF	TGTGCCAGCAGCTTAGACGCCGTGGTTCAGCCCCAGCATTTT
TRBV4-1	many	NA	TRBJ2-3	CASSQGQGRGNTDTQYF	TGCGCCAGCAGCCAAGGCCAGGGGCGGGGGAACACAGATACGCAGTATTTT
TRBV10-3	many	TRBD2	TRBJ2-3	CAISDPGLAKTDTQYF	TGTGCCATCAGTGACCCGGGACTAGCGAAAACAGATACGCAGTATTTT
TRBV12-3/TRBV12-4	many	NA	TRBJ1-5	CASSSSLRGPQHF	TGTGCCAGCAGTTCCAGCCTCAGGGGCCCCCAGCATTTT
TRBV12-3/TRBV12-4	many	NA	TRBJ1-1	CASSFSGRTEAFF	TGTGCCAGCAGTTTCTCAGGGAGGACTGAAGCTTTCTTT
TRBV2	few	NA	TRBJ1-1	CASSEGWVFTEAFF	TGTGCCAGCAGTGAAGGTTGGGTATTCACTGAAGCTTTCTTT
TRBV10-2	many	NA	TRBJ2-2	CASRLDHNTGELFF	TGCGCCAGCAGGCTCGATCATAACACCGGGGAGCTGTTTTTT
TRBV10-3	many	NA	TRBJ2-2	CAISPGQNGELFF	TGTGCCATCAGCCCGGGACAAAACGGGGAGCTGTTTTTT
TRBV3-1	many	NA	TRBJ2-6	CASSPGALGANVLTF	TGTGCCAGCAGCCCTGGGGCGCTGGGGGCCAACGTCCTGACTTTC
TRBV5-1	many	NA	TRBJ1-2	CASSLEPTGNYGYTF	TGCGCCAGCAGCTTAGAGCCGACGGGGAACTATGGCTACACCTTC
TRBV5-1	NA	TRBD1	TRBJ2-2	CASSLSGTANTGELFF	TGCGCCAGCAGCCTCTCCGGGACAGCGAACACCGGGGAGCTGTTTTTT
TRBV20-1	many	NA	TRBJ1-1	CSARDRGNTEAFF	TGCAGTGCTAGAGATCGGGGAAACACTGAAGCTTTCTTT
TRBV20-1	many	NA	TRBJ1-5	CSVVKGSSDQPQHF	TGCAGTGTCGTTAAAGGCAGCTCGGATCAGCCCCAGCATTTT
TRBV5-1	many	NA	TRBJ2-1	CASSLAVLDGEQFF	TGCGCCAGCAGCTTGGCAGTCTTGGATGGCGAGCAGTTCTTC
TRBV10-3	many	TRBD1	TRBJ1-6	CAIRDGQELGSLHF	TGTGCCATCAGAGACGGACAGGAGCTGGGATCCCTCCACTTT
TRBV6-6	many	TRBD1	TRBJ2-3	CASDPGTGETDTQYF	TGTGCCAGCGACCCCGGGACAGGGGAAACAGATACGCAGTATTTT
TRBV5-1	many	NA	TRBJ2-1	CASSLVAGPLNEQFF	TGCGCCAGCAGCTTGGTGGCGGGCCCCTTGAATGAGCAGTTCTTC
TRBV20-1	many	TRBD1	TRBJ2-1	CSAFGQGSFSYNEQFF	TGCAGTGCCTTCGGACAGGGGTCCTTCTCCTACAATGAGCAGTTCTTC
TRBV9	many	TRBD1	TRBJ2-2	CASSVFWNRGTGELFF	TGTGCCAGCAGCGTATTCTGGAACAGGGGTACCGGGGAGCTGTTTTTT
TRBV20-1	many	NA	TRBJ2-7	CSARVQIYEQYF	TGCAGTGCTAGAGTCCAGATCTACGAGCAGTACTTC
TRBV6-6	many	TRBD1	TRBJ1-4	CAVWTGGGKLFF	TGTGCCGTCTGGACAGGGGGCGGAAAACTGTTTTTT
TRBV12-3/TRBV12-4	many	NA	TRBJ1-1	CASIQGNMKGSEAFF	TGTGCCAGCATCCAGGGGAATATGAAGGGGTCTGAAGCTTTCTTT
TRBV9	few	TRBD1	TRBJ1-1	CASSPGTGETEAFF	TGTGCCAGCAGCCCTGGGACAGGGGAGACTGAAGCTTTCTTT
TRBV10-3	many	NA	TRBJ2-2	CAIGSASTGELFF	TGTGCCATCGGAAGCGCGAGCACCGGGGAGCTGTTTTTT
TRBV20-1	many	TRBD1	TRBJ1-1	CSVGTGISTKAFF	TGCAGTGTTGGGACAGGGATTTCTACGAAAGCTTTCTTT
TRBV5-1	many	NA	TRBJ2-3	CASSPSTDTQYF	TGCGCCAGCAGCCCGAGCACAGATACGCAGTATTTT
TRBV20-1	many	TRBD2	TRBJ2-1	CSARDVSGTQDNEQFF	TGCAGTGCTAGAGATGTCAGCGGGACTCAAGATAATGAGCAGTTCTTC
TRBV6-6	many	NA	TRBJ2-1	CASSSVRGYNEQFF	TGTGCCAGCAGCTCCGTCCGGGGGTACAATGAGCAGTTCTTC